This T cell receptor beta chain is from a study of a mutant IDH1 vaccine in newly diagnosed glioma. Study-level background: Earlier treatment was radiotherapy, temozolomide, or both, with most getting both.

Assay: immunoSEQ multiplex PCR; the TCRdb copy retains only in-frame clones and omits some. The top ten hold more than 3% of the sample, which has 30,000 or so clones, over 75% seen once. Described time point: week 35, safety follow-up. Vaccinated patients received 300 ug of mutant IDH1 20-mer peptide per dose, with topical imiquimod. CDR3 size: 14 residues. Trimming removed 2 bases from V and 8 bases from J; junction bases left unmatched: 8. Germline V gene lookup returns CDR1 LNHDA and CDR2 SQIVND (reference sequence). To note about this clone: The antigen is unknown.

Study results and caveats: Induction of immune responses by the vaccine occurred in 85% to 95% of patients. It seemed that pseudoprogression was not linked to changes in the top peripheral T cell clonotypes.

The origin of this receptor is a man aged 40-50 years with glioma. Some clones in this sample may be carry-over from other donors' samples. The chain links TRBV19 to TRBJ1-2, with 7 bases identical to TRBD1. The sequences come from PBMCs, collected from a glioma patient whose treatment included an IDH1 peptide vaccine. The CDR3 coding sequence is TGTGCCAGTAGTATAACGGGGGACAGATTGGGCTACACCTTC. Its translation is CASSITGDRLGYTF.